One and the same sample provided the 24 T cell receptor beta chains below, sequenced in a study of beta chain features in type 1 diabetes (dated 2018 in TCRdb). Library preparation employed the immunoSEQ multiplex PCR assay. All of the isolated RNA was reverse transcribed with the High Capacity cDNA Reverse Transcription Kit, so expressed TCRB transcripts were sequenced. Held by TCRdb, this immuneACCESS table contains in-frame sequences only and omits some clones. Under half of the omission traces to an unresolved V gene where checked; the cause of the rest is unknown. This sample gives 500,000 to 850,000 clones in total; over 12% of them show up just once. The top ten clones comprise approximately 0.039% of the sample. The full study reports these points: Type 1 diabetes patients showed a moderate but significant shortening of TCRB CDR3 length in all four CD4+ subsets.

These receptors are not linked to any known antigen. Sequences were obtained from naive CD4+ T cells from blood. The intended sense of this specimen's cell subset or site label: true naive CD4+ T cells. Every receptor here comes from a man between 18 and 35 years old with type 1 diabetes.

This rearrangement joins TRBV6-5 to TRBJ1-5; 8 nucleotides align to TRBD1. The V gene's germline CDR1 is MNHEY and CDR2 SVGAGI. Trimming cost V 6 bases and J 7 bases; bases outside gene matches: 8. The CDR3 consists of 14 residues. CDR3: CASSPTGAGQPQHF. CDR3 sequence (DNA): TGTGCCAGCAGCCCGACAGGGGCCGGCCAGCCCCAGCATTTT.

The chain carries TRBV5-1 and TRBJ1-2; 7 bases match TRBD1. V shed 4 bases, J shed 6 bases, and the junction held 12 bases outside the gene matches. The CDR3 length is 15 residues. Germline CDR1 and CDR2: SGHRS and YFSETQ. CDR3 residues: CASSTPTGPGHGYTF. The DNA of the CDR3 is TGCGCCAGCAGCACCCCGACAGGGCCAGGACATGGCTACACCTTC.

This clone has just a few counts. The chain carries TRBV4-1 and TRBJ1-5, with a possible D match to TRBD1 (5 bases). The ends were cut back, 2 bases at V and 0 bases at J, with 11 bases in the middle. This CDR3 has 16 residues. The germline gives CDR1 MGHRA, CDR2 YSYEKL. The CDR3 DNA is TGCGCCAGCAGCCAACAGACAGCTTATAGCAATCAGCCCCAGCATTTT. Its translation is CASSQQTAYSNQPQHF.

The chain combines TRBV9 with TRBJ2-7; 9 bases are shared with TRBD1. Germline values: CDR1 SGDLS, CDR2 YYNGEE. V was pared by 4 bases and J by 2 bases, with 10 bases of the junction left unmatched. CDR3 length: 16 amino acids. Here the CDR3 reads CASSTPAGTGTYEQYF. The CDR3 DNA follows: TGTGCCAGCAGCACCCCCGCCGGGACAGGGACCTACGAGCAGTACTTC.

This clone was found a few times. The V and J genes are TRBV5-1 and TRBJ2-5, with D possibly TRBD1 on 5 matching bases. V was pared by 3 bases and J by 4 bases, with 7 bases between. CDR3 length: 12 amino acids. From germline, CDR1 is SGHRS and CDR2 YFSETQ. The CDR3 DNA reads as TGCGCCAGCAGCTCAGACAGAGAGACCCAGTACTTC. Amino acid sequence: CASSSDRETQYF.

V usage is TRBV4-3 and J usage is TRBJ2-3; 7 bases agree with TRBD1. Germline CDR1 LGHNA, CDR2 YSLEER. The CDR3 consists of 15 residues. With 4 bases clipped from V and 2 bases from J, the junction kept 6 bases outside the gene matches. The CDR3 DNA reads as TGCGCCAGCAGCCCAAGGACAGGAAACACAGATACGCAGTATTTT. Amino acid sequence: CASSPRTGNTDTQYF.

The CDR3 protein is CASSLAPGQVYGTDTQYF. DNA for the CDR3: TGCGCCAGCAGCTTGGCACCTGGTCAGGTTTATGGCACAGATACGCAGTATTTT. This rearrangement joins TRBV5-1 to TRBJ2-3, with no clear D. With 0 bases removed from V and 1 base from J, the gap between germline ends came to 18 bases. Per germline, CDR1 SGHRS and CDR2 YFSETQ. The length of the CDR3 is 18 residues. Full variable domain (missing parts from reference TRBV5-1 and TRBJ2-3): KAGVTQTPRYLIKTRGQQVTLSCSPISGHRSVSWYQQTPGQGLQFLFEYFSETQRNKGNFPGRFSGRQFSNSRSEMNVSTLELGDSALYLCASSLAPGQVYGTDTQYFGPGTRLTVL.

This clone was counted a few times. The rearrangement uses TRBV4-1 and TRBJ2-7; D might be TRBD1 or TRBD2, each matching 7 bases. The V gene lost 6 bases and the J gene lost 6 bases, with 21 bases spanning the gap. The CDR3 loop spans 15 amino acids. Germline lookup yields CDR1 MGHRA and CDR2 YSYEKL. DNA for the CDR3: TGCGCCAGCAGAGCAGGGGGGGGTCGGGGCGGCGAGCAGTACTTC. Translation gives CASRAGGGRGGEQYF.

This clone was recorded at least ten times. The chain couples TRBV7-9 to TRBJ2-4; D gene uncertain. The CDR3 loop spans 17 amino acids. Germline CDR1 reads SEHNR; CDR2 reads FQNEAQ (reference sequence). Trimming cost V 6 bases and J 3 bases, with 21 bases left between them. The CDR3 here is CASSLRPDALGKNIQYF. The CDR3 region has the DNA TGTGCCAGCAGTTTGCGGCCGGATGCATTAGGCAAAAACATTCAGTACTTC.

This clone was seen only a few times. The gene calls are TRBV7-2 and TRBJ1-1; TRBD1 agrees at 9 bases. The CDR3 is 11 residues long. The V gene end was trimmed by 5 bases and the J gene end by 8 bases; junction bases not matched to a gene: 0. CDR1 SGHTA and CDR2 FQGNSA come from the germline V gene. The CDR3 region is CASSDRGEAFF. CDR3 DNA sequence: TGTGCCAGCAGCGACAGGGGGGAAGCTTTCTTT. Supplemented by reference TRBV7-2 and TRBJ1-1, the full variable domain reads GAGVSQSPSNKVTEKGKDVELRCDPISGHTALYWYRQSLGQGLEFLIYFQGNSAPDKSGLPSDRFSAERTGGSVSTLTIQRTQQEDSAVYLCASSDRGEAFFGQGTRLTVV.

This clone was counted a single time. The chain uses TRBV7-2 and TRBJ1-6, with a tentative D call TRBD1 (5 bases). The CDR3 is 12 residues long. Trimming stripped 3 bases from V and 10 bases from J, with 7 bases between. The V gene's germline CDR1 is SGHTA and CDR2 FQGNSA. The CDR3 protein is CASSFTGSPLHF. The CDR3 DNA sequence: TGTGCCAGCAGCTTTACAGGCTCACCCCTCCACTTT.

V and J are TRBV7-9 and TRBJ1-1; 9 bases are a match to TRBD1. Germline values: CDR1 SEHNR, CDR2 FQNEAQ (reference sequence). The CDR3 covers 16 residues. V shed 5 bases and J 5 bases; nucleotides not matched to a gene: 12. The CDR3 sequence: CASSLRDRDFWTEAFF. DNA for the CDR3: TGTGCCAGCAGCCTGAGGGACAGGGACTTTTGGACTGAAGCTTTCTTT.

This clone occurred a few times. Compared with germline, one end of the junction differs, possibly owing to a read error. The CDR3 DNA sequence: TGTGCCTGGCGTGTACGGGTCGGGACCGGGGAGCTGTTTTTT. Protein product: CAWRVRVGTGELFF. V gene TRBV30 combines with J gene TRBJ2-2; D remains unclear. Germline V gene data show CDR1 as GTSNPN and CDR2 as SVGIG (reference sequence). The CDR3 loop spans 14 amino acids.

The chain uses TRBV2 and TRBJ2-5; 9 nucleotides agree with TRBD2. Trimming took 7 bases from V and 6 from J; bases not matched to a gene: 9. Germline V gives CDR1 SNHLY, CDR2 FYNNEI. CDR3 size: 14 residues. The CDR3 reads CASTETSGGKTQYF. In DNA, the CDR3 is TGTGCCAGCACCGAGACTAGCGGTGGGAAGACCCAGTACTTC.

This clone has more than one count but fewer than ten. This chain uses TRBV10-3 with TRBJ2-2; D is unresolved. The germline V gene has CDR1 ENHRY and CDR2 SYGVKD. V lost 9 bases to trimming and J lost 2 bases, with 19 bases between them. The CDR3 sequence is 16 residues long. The CDR3: CAMGGGQVANTGELFF. The CDR3 coding sequence is TGTGCCATGGGCGGCGGCCAAGTAGCAAACACCGGGGAGCTGTTTTTT.

This clone has just a few counts. The chain has TRBV5-4 and TRBJ1-5, with D hard to call. CDR3 length: 13 residues. Germline V gene sequence: CDR1 SGHNT, CDR2 YYREEE (reference sequence). The V and J ends lost 0 bases and 4 bases respectively, with 5 bases between them. The CDR3 bases are TGTGCCAGCAGCTTGGACCAGAATCAGCCCCAGCATTTT. Protein product: CASSLDQNQPQHF.

Comments on this clone: Other nucleotide sequences in the sample specify the same CDR3. This CDR3 is CASSLTSGETQYF. CDR3 DNA: TGTGCCAGCAGCTTAACTAGCGGTGAGACCCAGTACTTC. The chain combines TRBV7-2 with TRBJ2-5; TRBD2 matches 8 bases. Germline V gene sequence: CDR1 SGHTA, CDR2 FQGNSA. The CDR3 consists of 13 residues. V lost 2 bases and J lost 5; bases outside the gene matches: 1.

This sequence joins TRBV18 and TRBJ2-1; D is unclear. The CDR3 runs 13 residues. In germline, CDR1 is KGHSH, CDR2 LQKENI. V was shortened by 3 bases and J by 6 bases, with 9 bases between the two germline ends. The CDR3 reads CASSPGRSNEQFF. The DNA for the CDR3 is TGTGCCAGCTCACCTGGCCGGAGCAATGAGCAGTTCTTC.

This clone was counted only a few times. The V gene is TRBV6-4, the J gene TRBJ2-4; 8 nucleotides agree with TRBD1. The CDR3 extends over 15 amino acids. The junction had 7 bases not matched to a gene; V was cut back by 3 bases and J by 6 bases. In germline, CDR1 is MRHNA, CDR2 SNTAGT. The CDR3 DNA reads as TGTGCCAGCAGTGAGCCCCGGGACAGGCGAAACATTCAGTACTTC. Translation gives CASSEPRDRRNIQYF.

This clone was seen more than once but under ten times. The V call is TRBV28, the J call TRBJ1-2; unclear D gene. Germline values: CDR1 MDHEN, CDR2 SYDVKM. V lost 6 bases and J 7 bases, leaving 15 bases between the germline ends. The CDR3 has 13 residues. The CDR3 here is CASRDLSTAGYTF. CDR3 nucleotide sequence: TGTGCCAGCAGAGACCTATCAACGGCTGGCTACACCTTC.

V and J are TRBV28 and TRBJ1-1; 10 bases match TRBD1. The germline CDR1 and CDR2 sequences are MDHEN and SYDVKM. There are 11 residues in the CDR3. With 8 bases clipped from V and 9 bases from J, the junction kept 3 bases outside the gene matches. The CDR3 here is CASGTGEKAFF. The CDR3, as DNA: TGTGCCAGCGGGACAGGGGAGAAAGCTTTCTTT.

This chain uses TRBV30 with TRBJ1-2; 8 bases align to TRBD1. Germline V gene sequence: CDR1 GTSNPN, CDR2 SVGIG (reference sequence). The V segment lost 0 bases and the J segment 5 bases; nucleotides outside the gene matches: 8. This CDR3 has 15 amino acids. The CDR3 DNA reads as TGTGCCTGGAGTGTAAGGCAGGGGGCAATGTATGGCTACACCTTC. Translated, it gives CAWSVRQGAMYGYTF.

This clone was seen a few times. CDR3 nucleotides: TGTGCCAGCAGCCGCCGGGTGGACCTAGCTTTCTTT. Translated, it gives CASSRRVDLAFF. The chain links TRBV5-4 to TRBJ1-1; D is uncertain. The length of the CDR3 is 12 residues. V was shortened by 4 bases and J by 10 bases, with 14 bases between the two germline ends. Germline CDR1 reads SGHNT; CDR2 reads YYREEE (reference sequence).

There are a few counts of this clone. The chain joins TRBV9 to TRBJ2-1, with 13 bases fitting TRBD2. The trim removed 4 bases at V and 8 bases at J, leaving 6 bases unmatched. The CDR3 is made up of 15 amino acids. Germline CDR1 SGDLS, CDR2 YYNGEE. CDR3 nucleotide sequence: TGTGCCAGCAGCCTAGGGACTAGCGGGGAGGATGAGCAGTTCTTC. Its protein product is CASSLGTSGEDEQFF.